This TCR beta chain was profiled in a study of molecular identifiers for immune sequencing clone quantification. One entry per CDR3 protein results from TCRdb running MiXCR on the PCR reads. Altogether 79,000 or so distinct CDR3 sequences are present, roughly 25% being singletons, with the ten largest covering about 0.8%. V lost 5 bases, J lost 1 base, and 11 bases lay in between. Looked up from germline, CDR1 is DFQATT and CDR2 is SNEGSKA (reference sequence). The CDR3 sequence is 13 residues long. CD8+CD4-CCR7+CD45RA+ sorting gave the naive CD8 T cells. This clonotype appeared many times. Material for sequencing was naive CD8+ T cells from blood, with Jurkat cell RNA spiked in. The sample's subset: FACS-sorted CD8+CD4-CCR7+CD45RA+ naive T cells. The receptor was isolated from a human donor in good health. Some libraries in this study had Jurkat cell RNA spiked in. The rearrangement links TRBV20-1 to TRBJ1-1; unclear D gene. This CDR3 reads CSAPYYKNTEAFF. Written as DNA, the CDR3 is TGCAGTGCTCCCTATTACAAGAACACTGAAGCTTTCTTT.